This section outlines one TCR beta chain sequence together with its context. Its antigen is currently unknown. This sample was included in a study of response to subunit inactivated influenza vaccine. The germline V gene encodes CDR1 SGHAT and CDR2 FQNNGV. This CDR3 has 14 amino acids. With 6 bases removed from V and 3 bases from J, the gap between germline ends came to 15 bases. The study's findings and limits: There was a suggestion from the authors that each seasonal influenza vaccination recruits few new T cells.

TCRdb passed the RT-PCR reads through MiXCR, listing each CDR3 protein once. The sample lists roughly 760,000 distinct CDR3 sequences, approximately 21% occurring once. The sample was PBMCs from blood, taken roughly 5 days after vaccination. The TCR originated in a man aged 50-59 years who received an inactivated influenza vaccine. The V and J genes are TRBV11-2 and TRBJ2-7; D tentatively fits TRBD1 or TRBD2 (5 bases each). The CDR3 region is CASRTGQAGYEQYF. CDR3 sequence (DNA): TGTGCCAGCAGGACGGGGCAGGCCGGCTACGAGCAGTACTTC.